Each of the 32 T cell receptor beta chains below was sequenced from the same sample in a study of T-cell reconstitution after alpha-beta-depleted transplantation in children. The TCRbeta library was prepared with unique molecular identifiers. TCRdb reprocessed the PCR reads with MiXCR, giving one entry per CDR3 protein. Of 600,000 to 700,000 distinct CDR3 sequences listed, roughly 14% are singletons. The specimen was PBMCs, collected before TCRalphabeta/CD19-depleted stem cell transplant. These receptors all stem from a girl aged 2 to 9 with congenital amegakaryocytic thrombocytopenia, due to receive a stem cell transplant.

This clonotype showed up just a few times. The chain carries TRBV29-1 and TRBJ2-1; D assignment may be TRBD1 or TRBD2 (7 bases each). The V gene lost 7 bases and the J gene lost 4 bases, with 26 bases spanning the gap. Germline lookup yields CDR1 SQVTM and CDR2 ANQGSEA. The CDR3 totals 17 residues. The CDR3 DNA sequence: TGCAGCGCGTACTTACCAGGGGGGGGCCGATCTTACAATGAGCAGTTCTTC. It codes for CSAYLPGGGRSYNEQFF.

CDR3 DNA: TGCAGCGTTCTAGGAGGACTAGCGGGAGTCCACGAGCAGTACTTC. Translated, it gives CSVLGGLAGVHEQYF. This chain joins TRBV29-1 and TRBJ2-7, with TRBD2 matching 13 bases. Germline CDR1 reads SQVTM; CDR2 reads ANQGSEA. This CDR3 has 15 amino acids. Trimming took 5 bases from V and 5 from J; bases not matched to a gene: 9.

The CDR3 DNA is TGTGCCAGCAGCCAGGAGGGACTAGCGGGAGGGTCCTACGAGCAGTACTTC. Translated, it gives CASSQEGLAGGSYEQYF. This chain uses TRBV4-2 with TRBJ2-7; 16 nucleotides match TRBD2. Germline V lookup: CDR1 LGHNA, CDR2 YNFKEQ. V lost 3 bases and J lost 1; bases outside the gene matches: 3. The CDR3 length is 17 residues.

This chain links TRBV20-1 with TRBJ2-3; weak D call: TRBD2 (5 bases). There are 13 residues in the CDR3. Germline CDR1 DFQATT, CDR2 SNEGSKA (reference sequence). The V end lost 3 bases, the J end lost 2 bases, and 9 bases lay between the germline ends. The CDR3 DNA reads as TGCAGTGCTAGCAAGCGGAACACAGATACGCAGTATTTT. Protein product: CSASKRNTDTQYF.

This clonotype appeared a few times. The chain recombines TRBV5-1 with TRBJ1-1; no firm D call. The CDR3 is 16 amino acids. Germline values: CDR1 SGHRS, CDR2 YFSETQ. Between the trimmed V and J ends, which lost 0 bases and 1 base, there was a span of 13 bases. In nucleotides, the CDR3 is TGCGCCAGCAGCTTGGGGCCCCACAAAGCGAACACTGAAGCTTTCTTT. The encoded protein is CASSLGPHKANTEAFF. Full variable domain (rest looked up from reference TRBV5-1 and TRBJ1-1): KAGVTQTPRYLIKTRGQQVTLSCSPISGHRSVSWYQQTPGQGLQFLFEYFSETQRNKGNFPGRFSGRQFSNSRSEMNVSTLELGDSALYLCASSLGPHKANTEAFFGQGTRLTVV.

This clonotype was observed many times. The chain uses TRBV20-1 and TRBJ2-3; TRBD2 is a possible D gene (5 bases). Trimming removed 0 bases at V and 2 bases at J, with 12 bases between. Germline V lookup: CDR1 DFQATT, CDR2 SNEGSKA (reference sequence). This CDR3 region has 15 residues. CDR3 loop: CSARDAGGDTDTQYF. The CDR3 DNA follows: TGCAGTGCTAGAGATGCGGGCGGAGACACAGATACGCAGTATTTT.

The table lists this clonotype with many counts. The chain has TRBV20-1 and TRBJ2-3; 10 nucleotides match TRBD2. The CDR3 consists of 16 residues. Germline-derived CDR1 and CDR2 are DFQATT and SNEGSKA (reference sequence). J was trimmed by 9 bases and V by 3 bases; bases with no gene match: 15. The CDR3: CSARGNVEAGGPTQYF. Written as DNA, the CDR3 is TGCAGTGCTAGGGGGAATGTGGAAGCGGGAGGGCCAACGCAGTATTTT.

This clonotype occurred many times. In DNA form, the CDR3 reads TGTGCCAGCGGGAAAGGACTAGCGGGCCAAGAGACCCAGTACTTC. It is translated as CASGKGLAGQETQYF. The genes are TRBV6-1 and TRBJ2-5, with 11 bases matching TRBD2. Per germline, CDR1 MNHNS and CDR2 SASEGT. V dropped 8 bases and J dropped 1; count of bases not matched to a gene: 6. The CDR3 has 15 residues.

Only a few counts were recorded for this clonotype. V usage is TRBV12-3 or TRBV12-4 and J usage is TRBJ2-7; possible D gene TRBD1, 5 bases. This CDR3 contains 16 residues. V dropped 0 bases and J dropped 2 bases, with 14 bases sitting between them. The CDR3 nucleotides read TGTGCCAGCAGTTTAGCGCCCCCAGGGTTCACCTACGAGCAGTACTTC. It is translated as CASSLAPPGFTYEQYF.

The table lists this clonotype with many counts. The chain couples TRBV5-1 to TRBJ1-3, with D uncertain. Germline CDR1 reads SGHRS; CDR2 reads YFSETQ. The CDR3 runs 16 residues. Trimming took 2 bases from V and 0 from J, leaving 12 bases between them. CDR3 residues: CASSLDGDPSGNTIYF. The CDR3 DNA is TGCGCCAGCAGCTTAGACGGAGACCCCTCTGGAAACACCATATATTTT. The whole variable domain, remainder taken from reference TRBV5-1 and TRBJ1-3, is KAGVTQTPRYLIKTRGQQVTLSCSPISGHRSVSWYQQTPGQGLQFLFEYFSETQRNKGNFPGRFSGRQFSNSRSEMNVSTLELGDSALYLCASSLDGDPSGNTIYFGEGSWLTVV.

V gene TRBV9 combines with J gene TRBJ1-2; TRBD1 matches at 7 bases. There are 16 residues in the CDR3. CDR1 is SGDLS, CDR2 YYNGEE, per germline. V lost 3 bases, J lost 2 bases, and 10 bases stayed unmatched. The CDR3 DNA follows: TGTGCCAGCAGCGGACCCGGGACAGACATCAACTATGGCTACACCTTC. Amino acid sequence: CASSGPGTDINYGYTF.

The sample holds many counts of this clonotype. This chain joins TRBV20-1 and TRBJ2-1, with unresolved D. With 6 bases removed from V and 15 bases from J, the gap between germline ends came to 18 bases. This CDR3 is 11 amino acids long. CDR1 DFQATT and CDR2 SNEGSKA come from the germline V gene (reference sequence). The CDR3 region has the DNA TGCAGTGCCCCTACCCCACCTTCGCTGTTCTTC. Amino acid sequence: CSAPTPPSLFF.

The rearrangement joins TRBV20-1 to TRBJ2-2, with D unclear. V was trimmed by 3 bases and J by 5 bases, leaving 10 bases between them. Germline assignment: CDR1 DFQATT and CDR2 SNEGSKA (reference sequence). The CDR3 covers 13 residues. The CDR3 region is CSASPQKTGELFF. The CDR3 bases are TGCAGTGCTAGTCCCCAGAAAACCGGGGAGCTGTTTTTT.

Ten or more counts support this clonotype. The V gene is TRBV7-8, the J gene TRBJ2-7; D is undetermined. CDR3 length: 13 residues. Germline assignment: CDR1 SGHVS and CDR2 FQNEAQ. Trimming cost V 5 bases and J 2 bases, with 10 bases left between them. CDR3 protein: CASSPGFTYEQYF. CDR3 DNA sequence: TGTGCCAGCAGCCCAGGCTTTACCTACGAGCAGTACTTC. Full variable domain (rest looked up from reference TRBV7-8 and TRBJ2-7): GAGVSQSPRYKVAKRGQDVALRCDPISGHVSLFWYQQALGQGPEFLTYFQNEAQLDKSGLPSDRFFAERPEGSVSTLKIQRTQQEDSAVYLCASSPGFTYEQYFGPGTRLTVT.

The chain carries TRBV30 and TRBJ2-7; D is possibly TRBD2 (7 bases). Trimming took 2 bases from V and 2 from J, leaving 13 bases between them. CDR1 and CDR2 from the germline V gene are GTSNPN and SVGIG (reference sequence). The CDR3 extends over 14 amino acids. The CDR3: CAWSILGGAYEQYF. Written as DNA, the CDR3 is TGTGCCTGGAGTATATTAGGGGGGGCCTACGAGCAGTACTTC.

In its sample, this clonotype was seen many times. The chain has TRBV6-4 and TRBJ2-7, with TRBD1 matching over 8 bases. CDR3 length: 15 amino acids. Losses at the gene ends were 7 bases for V and 5 bases for J; bases not matched to a gene: 13. The germline V gene encodes CDR1 MRHNA and CDR2 SNTAGT. CDR3 in amino acids: CASIGRDRMLHEQYF. For the CDR3, the DNA is TGTGCCAGCATTGGCCGGGACAGGATGCTTCACGAGCAGTACTTC.

This clonotype was seen only a few times. The chain links TRBV7-9 to TRBJ2-1; 11 nucleotides align to TRBD2. The CDR3 contains 16 residues. Germline-derived CDR1 and CDR2 are SEHNR and FQNEAQ (reference sequence). The V and J ends lost 5 bases and 8 bases, in that order; junction bases with no gene match: 11. The CDR3 loop is CASSGYSGRAVYEQFF. CDR3 DNA sequence: TGTGCCAGCAGCGGATATAGCGGGAGGGCCGTTTATGAGCAGTTCTTC. Full variable domain (outside the CDR3, taken from reference TRBV7-9 and TRBJ2-1): DTGVSQNPRHKITKRGQNVTFRCDPISEHNRLYWYRQTLGQGPEFLTYFQNEAQLEKSRLLSDRFSAERPKGSFSTLEIQRTEQGDSAMYLCASSGYSGRAVYEQFFGPGTRLTVL.

This clonotype showed up many times. This chain links TRBV27 with TRBJ2-7; D gene ambiguous. Per the germline V gene, CDR1 is MNHEY and CDR2 is SMNVEV (reference sequence). Deletions cut 2 bases from V and 5 bases from J, with 13 bases between. This CDR3 is 14 amino acids long. The chain's CDR3 is CASSLLGNRDEQYF. The DNA of the CDR3 is TGTGCCAGCAGTTTACTGGGGAATCGGGACGAGCAGTACTTC.

This clonotype appeared a few times. CDR3 residues: CSVAGGGSGRPDTQYF. In DNA form, the CDR3 reads TGCAGCGTTGCGGGAGGTGGTAGCGGGAGACCAGATACGCAGTATTTT. The genes are TRBV29-1 and TRBJ2-3; TRBD2 matches at 9 bases. CDR3 length: 16 amino acids. After removal of 4 bases from V and 4 bases from J, the junction contained 12 bases not matched to a gene. Germline-derived CDR1 and CDR2 are SQVTM and ANQGSEA.

In the case of this clonotype: At one end the junction does not follow the germline gene, possibly because of a read error. The chain is built from TRBV12-3 or TRBV12-4 and TRBJ2-7, with 12 bases that match TRBD2. The CDR3 runs 16 residues. In DNA form, the CDR3 reads TGTGCCAGCAGTACTCTAGCGGGAGGGCCCGTAGACGAGCAGTCCTTC. It yields the protein CASSTLAGGPVDEQSF.

This clonotype was observed at least ten times. The gene calls are TRBV12-3 or TRBV12-4 and TRBJ1-6; the D gene is possibly TRBD1 (5 bases). Trimming stripped 6 bases from V and 5 bases from J, with 14 bases between. The CDR3 runs 15 residues. Here the CDR3 DNA reads TGTGCCAGCAGGCTAGGGGTCCTAAATAATTCACCCCTCCACTTT. This encodes CASRLGVLNNSPLHF.

As concerns this clonotype: It may be a read error: a sequence one base away is much more abundant. J is TRBJ2-1 and V is TRBV4-1; tentative D call: TRBD1 (6 bases). Germline assignment: CDR1 MGHRA and CDR2 YSYEKL. This CDR3 has 15 amino acids. The CDR3 spells CASSSVPGQYNEQIF. The CDR3 DNA follows: TGCGCCAGCAGCTCGGTCCCGGGACAATACAATGAGCAGATCTTC.

The rearrangement uses TRBV29-1 and TRBJ2-7, with 7 bases fitting TRBD1. The V gene end was trimmed by 7 bases and the J gene end by 4 bases; junction bases not matched to a gene: 4. CDR3 length equals 11 residues. Germline values: CDR1 SQVTM, CDR2 ANQGSEA. In DNA form, the CDR3 reads TGCAGCGCCCAGGACAGGTACGAGCAGTACTTC. Translation gives CSAQDRYEQYF.

On this clonotype itself: The junction departs from germline at one end; a sequencing error may be responsible. The genes are TRBV7-3 and TRBJ1-2; 9 nucleotides agree with TRBD1. The germline CDR1 and CDR2 sequences are SGHTA and FQGTGA. This CDR3 comprises 16 residues. Here the CDR3 reads CASSETGTGSKYGYTF. In DNA form, the CDR3 reads TGTGCCAGCAGCGAAACCGGGACAGGGTCTAAATATGGCTACACCTTC.

The chain is built from TRBV30 and TRBJ2-3; D uncertain. Germline assignment: CDR1 GTSNPN and CDR2 SVGIG (reference sequence). The CDR3 has 12 residues. Deletions cut 5 bases from V and 0 bases from J, with 6 bases between. The CDR3 DNA sequence: TGTGCCTGGGACCCTAGCACAGATACGCAGTATTTT. Protein sequence: CAWDPSTDTQYF.

The rearrangement links TRBV7-8 to TRBJ2-2; possible D gene TRBD1, 5 bases. The CDR3 sequence is 16 residues long. The V and J ends lost 5 bases and 1 base respectively, with 14 bases between them. Germline V CDR1 and CDR2: SGHVS, FQNEAQ. Written as DNA, the CDR3 is TGTGCCAGCAGCCAGACAGACACGGTGAACACCGGGGAGCTGTTTTTT. This gives the protein CASSQTDTVNTGELFF.

Ten or more counts support this clonotype. The V call is TRBV27, the J call TRBJ1-1, with D possibly being TRBD1 (5 bases). The CDR3 has 15 residues. Per germline, CDR1 MNHEY and CDR2 SMNVEV (reference sequence). Trimming left V 5 bases short and J 3 bases short, with 16 bases between. DNA for the CDR3: TGTGCCAGCAGTACCCTTGGGGGTGGAGACACTGAAGCTTTCTTT. Translated, it gives CASSTLGGGDTEAFF.

A few counts support this clonotype. This chain's CDR3 is CASSLGPTGVSEQYF. The CDR3 DNA is TGTGCCAGCAGCTTAGGACCGACGGGTGTGTCCGAGCAGTACTTC. V usage is TRBV7-6 and J usage is TRBJ2-7; D unclear. Trimming removed 1 base from V and 6 bases from J, with 16 bases in between. Germline V CDR1 and CDR2: SGHVS, FNYEAQ. CDR3 length: 15 residues. Full variable domain (outside the CDR3, taken from reference TRBV7-6 and TRBJ2-7): GAGVSQSPRYKVTKRGQDVALRCDPISGHVSLYWYRQALGQGPEFLTYFNYEAQQDKSGLPNDRFSAERPEGSISTLTIQRTEQRDSAMYRCASSLGPTGVSEQYFGPGTRLTVT.

This clonotype was observed at least ten times. The rearrangement joins TRBV20-1 to TRBJ2-7; no definite D call. The CDR3 extends over 12 amino acids. V was trimmed by 3 bases and J by 2 bases, leaving 8 bases between them. In germline, CDR1 is DFQATT, CDR2 SNEGSKA (reference sequence). The CDR3 spells CSARFITYEQYF. CDR3 in DNA: TGCAGTGCTAGGTTTATCACCTACGAGCAGTACTTC.

The rearrangement joins TRBV5-1 to TRBJ2-7, with D possibly TRBD1 on 7 matching bases. Germline V lookup: CDR1 SGHRS, CDR2 YFSETQ. Trimming pared 3 bases from V and 0 bases from J, leaving 13 bases between. The CDR3 extends over 15 amino acids. The CDR3 region has the DNA TGCGCCAGCAGCTCAGTCAGGGGGGACTCCTACGAGCAGTACTTC. Amino acids: CASSSVRGDSYEQYF.

This clonotype has only a few counts. The rearrangement joins TRBV7-9 to TRBJ2-1; the D is unclear. Germline V lookup: CDR1 SEHNR, CDR2 FQNEAQ (reference sequence). Between the trimmed V and J ends, which lost 5 bases and 6 bases, there was a span of 14 bases. The CDR3 extends over 14 amino acids. The CDR3 DNA reads TGTGCCAGCAGCCTGGCCCTGGCTAGCAATGAGCAGTTCTTC. Protein sequence: CASSLALASNEQFF.

CDR3 loop: CASSEGLARDTQYF. DNA of the CDR3: TGTGCCAGCAGCGAGGGACTAGCGAGAGATACGCAGTATTTT. V gene TRBV7-6 combines with J gene TRBJ2-3; 10 positions agree with TRBD2. This CDR3 is 14 amino acids long. After removal of 5 bases from V and 5 bases from J, the junction contained 4 bases not matched to a gene. In germline, CDR1 is SGHVS, CDR2 FNYEAQ.